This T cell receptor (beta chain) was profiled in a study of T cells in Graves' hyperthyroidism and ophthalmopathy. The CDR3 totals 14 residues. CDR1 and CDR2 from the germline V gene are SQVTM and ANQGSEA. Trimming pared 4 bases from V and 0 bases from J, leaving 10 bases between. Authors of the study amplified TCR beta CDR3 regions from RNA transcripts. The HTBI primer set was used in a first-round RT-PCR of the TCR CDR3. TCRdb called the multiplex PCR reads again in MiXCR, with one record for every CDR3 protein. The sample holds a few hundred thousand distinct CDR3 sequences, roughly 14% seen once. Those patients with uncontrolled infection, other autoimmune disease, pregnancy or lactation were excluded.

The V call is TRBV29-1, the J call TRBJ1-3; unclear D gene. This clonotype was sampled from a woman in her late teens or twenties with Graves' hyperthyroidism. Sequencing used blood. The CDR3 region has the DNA TGCAGCGTTGGTGCCGGTTTCTCTGGAAACACCATATATTTT. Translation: CSVGAGFSGNTIYF.